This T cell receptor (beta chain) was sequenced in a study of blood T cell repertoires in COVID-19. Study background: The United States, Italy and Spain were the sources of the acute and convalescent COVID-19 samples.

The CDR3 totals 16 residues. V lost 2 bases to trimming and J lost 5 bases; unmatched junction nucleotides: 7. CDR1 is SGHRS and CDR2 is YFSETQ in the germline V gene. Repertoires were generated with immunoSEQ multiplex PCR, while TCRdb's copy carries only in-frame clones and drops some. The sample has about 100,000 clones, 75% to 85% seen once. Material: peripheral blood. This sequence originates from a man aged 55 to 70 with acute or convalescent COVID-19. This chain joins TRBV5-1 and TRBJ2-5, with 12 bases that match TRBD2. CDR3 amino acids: CASSLGLAGIRETQYF. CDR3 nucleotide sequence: TGCGCCAGCAGCTTAGGACTAGCGGGGATAAGGGAGACCCAGTACTTC. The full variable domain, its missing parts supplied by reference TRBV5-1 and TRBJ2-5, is KAGVTQTPRYLIKTRGQQVTLSCSPISGHRSVSWYQQTPGQGLQFLFEYFSETQRNKGNFPGRFSGRQFSNSRSEMNVSTLELGDSALYLCASSLGLAGIRETQYFGPGTRLLVL.